The 3 T cell receptor beta chains presented below share a single source sample, sequenced in a study of immune heterogeneity within non-small cell lung tumors. The authors amplified TCR beta CDR3 by multiplex PCR with 32 V and 13 J primers. Via MiXCR, TCRdb re-called the multiplex PCR reads, giving one row per CDR3 protein. This table has approximately 2,500 distinct CDR3 sequences, roughly 15% appearing once. Bulk tumor genomic DNA, around 600 ng per sample, was the template. Every primary tumor yielded several biopsies, spaced far apart, that were taken during surgery. Newly diagnosed with untreated non-small cell lung cancer, the patients underwent curative surgery. The sequencing input was lung tumor tissue. The receptors derive from a female donor with non-small cell lung cancer.

This clonotype was observed a few times. This chain connects TRBV3-1 to TRBJ2-1, with a possible D match to TRBD2 (5 bases). Germline V gene data show CDR1 as LGHDT and CDR2 as YNNKEL (reference sequence). The CDR3 totals 16 residues. V was pared by 3 bases and J by 0 bases, with 12 bases between. The CDR3 DNA sequence: TGTGCCAGCAGCCATGGTAGCGATGACTCCTACAATGAGCAGTTCTTC. Its protein product is CASSHGSDDSYNEQFF.

The chain couples TRBV19 to TRBJ2-7; D gene unclear. This CDR3 region has 15 residues. The V end lost 2 bases, the J end lost 2 bases, and 13 bases lay between the germline ends. Germline CDR1 is LNHDA and CDR2 is SQIVND (reference sequence). CDR3 in amino acids: CASSISSTQAYEQYF. CDR3 in DNA: TGTGCCAGTAGTATAAGCAGTACTCAAGCCTACGAGCAGTACTTC. The entire variable domain, with the rest obtained from reference TRBV19 and TRBJ2-7, is as follows: DGGITQSPKYLFRKEGQNVTLSCEQNLNHDAMYWYRQDPGQGLRLIYYSQIVNDFQKGDIAEGYSVSREKKESFPLTVTSAQKNPTAFYLCASSISSTQAYEQYFGPGTRLTVT.

In the case of this clonotype: Its ends do not fully match the called genes, so a read error is possible. V usage is TRBV6-2 or TRBV6-3 and J usage is TRBJ1-1; no firm D call. CDR3 length: 13 residues. The germline gives CDR1 MNHEY, CDR2 SVGEGT. This chain's CDR3 is CAISYDGCWRAFF. The CDR3 DNA reads as TGTGCCATCAGTTACGATGGCTGTTGGCGAGCTTTCTTT.